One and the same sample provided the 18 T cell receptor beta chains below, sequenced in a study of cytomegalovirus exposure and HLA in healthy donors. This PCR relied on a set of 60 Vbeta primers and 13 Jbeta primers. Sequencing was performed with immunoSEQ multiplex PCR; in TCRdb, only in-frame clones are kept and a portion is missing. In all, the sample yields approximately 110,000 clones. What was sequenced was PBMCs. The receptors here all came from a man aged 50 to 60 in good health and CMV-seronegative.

In nucleotides, the CDR3 is TGTGCCAGCAGCCAAGATAGCGGGGGGCTCGAGCAGTACTTC. Translated, it gives CASSQDSGGLEQYF. V and J are TRBV14 and TRBJ2-7; the match to TRBD2 covers 10 bases. The junction had 2 bases not matched to a gene; V was cut back by 0 bases and J by 6 bases. The CDR3 consists of 14 residues. The germline V gene has CDR1 SGHDN and CDR2 FVKESK.

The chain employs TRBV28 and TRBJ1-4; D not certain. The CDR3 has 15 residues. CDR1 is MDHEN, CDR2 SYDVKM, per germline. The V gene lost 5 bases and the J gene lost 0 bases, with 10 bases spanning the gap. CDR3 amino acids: CASSGRRATNEKLFF. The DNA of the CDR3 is TGTGCCAGCAGTGGGCGCAGAGCAACTAATGAAAAACTGTTTTTT.

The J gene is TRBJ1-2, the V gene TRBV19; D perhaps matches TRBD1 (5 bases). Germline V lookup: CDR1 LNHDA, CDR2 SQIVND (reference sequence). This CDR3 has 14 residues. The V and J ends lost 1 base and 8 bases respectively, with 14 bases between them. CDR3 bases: TGTGCCAGTAGTATAGCTTCCGACAGCACCGGCTACACCTTC. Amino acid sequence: CASSIASDSTGYTF.

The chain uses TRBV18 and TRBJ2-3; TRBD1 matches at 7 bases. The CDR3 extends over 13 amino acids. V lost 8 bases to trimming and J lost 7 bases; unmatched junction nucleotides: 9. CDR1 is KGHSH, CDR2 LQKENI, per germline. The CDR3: CASGQSGQYTQYF. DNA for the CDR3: TGTGCCAGCGGCCAATCGGGACAGTATACGCAGTATTTT.

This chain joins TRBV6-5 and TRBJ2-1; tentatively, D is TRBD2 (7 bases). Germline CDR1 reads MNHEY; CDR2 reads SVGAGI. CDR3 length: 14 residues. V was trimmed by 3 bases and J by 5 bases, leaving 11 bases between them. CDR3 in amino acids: CASSYRGGDNEQFF. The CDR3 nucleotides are TGTGCCAGCAGTTATAGGGGGGGCGACAATGAGCAGTTCTTC.

CDR3 DNA: TGTGCCAGCAGGCCCGGGACAGGAGGAACTGAAGCTTTCTTT. It encodes CASRPGTGGTEAFF. The chain employs TRBV2 and TRBJ1-1, with 8 bases lining up with TRBD1. The germline CDR1 and CDR2 sequences are SNHLY and FYNNEI. This CDR3 is built from 14 residues. V dropped 6 bases and J dropped 5; count of bases not matched to a gene: 8.

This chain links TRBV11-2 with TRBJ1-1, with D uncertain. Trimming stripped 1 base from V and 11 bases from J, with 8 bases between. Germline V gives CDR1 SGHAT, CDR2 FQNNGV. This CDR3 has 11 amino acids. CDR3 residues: CASSLGARAFF. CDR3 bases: TGTGCCAGCAGCTTAGGGGCAAGGGCTTTCTTT. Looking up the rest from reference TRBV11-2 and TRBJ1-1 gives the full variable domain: EAGVAQSPRYKIIEKRQSVAFWCNPISGHATLYWYQQILGQGPKLLIQFQNNGVVDDSQLPKDRFSAERLKGVDSTLKIQPAKLEDSAVYLCASSLGARAFFGQGTRLTVV.

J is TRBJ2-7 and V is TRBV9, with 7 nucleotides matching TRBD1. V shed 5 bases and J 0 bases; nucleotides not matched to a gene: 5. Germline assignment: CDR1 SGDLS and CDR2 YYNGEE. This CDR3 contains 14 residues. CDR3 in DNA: TGTGCCAGCAGTAGAGGGGGCAGCTCCTACGAGCAGTACTTC. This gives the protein CASSRGGSSYEQYF. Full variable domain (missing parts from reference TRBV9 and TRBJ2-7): DSGVTQTPKHLITATGQRVTLRCSPRSGDLSVYWYQQSLDQGLQFLIQYYNGEERAKGNILERFSAQQFPDLHSELNLSSLELGDSALYFCASSRGGSSYEQYFGPGTRLTVT.

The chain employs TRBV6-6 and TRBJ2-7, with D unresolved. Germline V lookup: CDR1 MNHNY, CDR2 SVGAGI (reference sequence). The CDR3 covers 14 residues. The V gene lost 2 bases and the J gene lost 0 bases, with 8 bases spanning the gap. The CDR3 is CASSYGSSSYEQYF. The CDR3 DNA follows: TGTGCCAGCAGTTACGGGTCTAGCTCCTACGAGCAGTACTTC.

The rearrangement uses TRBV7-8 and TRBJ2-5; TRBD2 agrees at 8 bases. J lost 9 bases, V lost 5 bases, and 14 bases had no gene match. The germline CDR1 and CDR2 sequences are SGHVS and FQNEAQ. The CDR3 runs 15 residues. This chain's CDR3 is CASSETTSALGAQYF. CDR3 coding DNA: TGTGCCAGCAGCGAAACGACTAGCGCCCTAGGGGCCCAGTACTTC.

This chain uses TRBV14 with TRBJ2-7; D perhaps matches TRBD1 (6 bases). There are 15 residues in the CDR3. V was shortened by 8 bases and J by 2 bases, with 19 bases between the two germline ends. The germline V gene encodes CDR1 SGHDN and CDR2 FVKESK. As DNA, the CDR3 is TGTGCCAGCGCGCCGCCCGGGACACAACCCTACGAGCAGTACTTC. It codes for CASAPPGTQPYEQYF.

CDR3 loop: CASSIDSGTVNTEAFF. CDR3 nucleotide sequence: TGTGCCAGTAGTATAGATTCCGGGACAGTGAACACTGAAGCTTTCTTT. J is TRBJ1-1 and V is TRBV19; 7 bases fit TRBD1. Germline V gene lookup returns CDR1 LNHDA and CDR2 SQIVND (reference sequence). V lost 0 bases and J lost 0; bases outside the gene matches: 4. This CDR3 comprises 16 residues.

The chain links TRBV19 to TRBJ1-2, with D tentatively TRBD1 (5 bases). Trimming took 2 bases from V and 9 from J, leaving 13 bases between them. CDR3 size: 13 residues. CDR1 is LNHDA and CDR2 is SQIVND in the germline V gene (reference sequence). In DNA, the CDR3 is TGTGCCAGTAGTATAACGTCAGGGCGGAGCTACACCTTC. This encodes CASSITSGRSYTF.

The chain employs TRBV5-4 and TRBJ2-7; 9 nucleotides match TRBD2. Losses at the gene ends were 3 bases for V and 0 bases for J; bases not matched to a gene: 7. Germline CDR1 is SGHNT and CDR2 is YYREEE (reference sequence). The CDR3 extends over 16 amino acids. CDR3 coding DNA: TGTGCCAGCAGCTCTTATATTAGCGGGGGCTCCTACGAGCAGTACTTC. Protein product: CASSSYISGGSYEQYF.

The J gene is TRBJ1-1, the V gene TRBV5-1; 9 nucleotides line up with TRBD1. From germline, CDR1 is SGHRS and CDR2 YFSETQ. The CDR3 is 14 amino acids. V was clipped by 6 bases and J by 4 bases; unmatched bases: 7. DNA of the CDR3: TGCGCCAGCAACGTGGACAGGGGAGGCACTGAAGCTTTCTTT. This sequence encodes CASNVDRGGTEAFF.

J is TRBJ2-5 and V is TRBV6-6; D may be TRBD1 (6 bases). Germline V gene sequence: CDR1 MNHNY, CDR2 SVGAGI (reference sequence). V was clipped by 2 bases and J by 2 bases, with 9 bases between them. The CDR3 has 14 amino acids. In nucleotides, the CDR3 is TGTGCCAGCAGTTACCAACAGGGACAAGAGACCCAGTACTTC. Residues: CASSYQQGQETQYF.

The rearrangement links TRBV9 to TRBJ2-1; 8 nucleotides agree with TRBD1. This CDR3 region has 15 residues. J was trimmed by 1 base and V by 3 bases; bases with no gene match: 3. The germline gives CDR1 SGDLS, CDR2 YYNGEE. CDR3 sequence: CASSAQGASYNEQFF. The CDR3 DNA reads TGTGCCAGCAGCGCGCAGGGGGCGTCCTACAATGAGCAGTTCTTC.

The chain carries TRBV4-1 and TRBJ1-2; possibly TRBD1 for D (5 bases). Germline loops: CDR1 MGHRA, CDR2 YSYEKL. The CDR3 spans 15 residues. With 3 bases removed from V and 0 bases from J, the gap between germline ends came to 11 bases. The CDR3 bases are TGCGCCAGCAGCCAGGAGGGACCGTCTAACTATGGCTACACCTTC. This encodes CASSQEGPSNYGYTF.